A single sample is the source of the 21 T cell receptor beta chains below, sequenced in a study of long-term antiretroviral therapy in people with HIV. With survey level as its setting, the immunoSEQ assay was v3.0. The protocol was immunoSEQ multiplex PCR, while the TCRdb copy is restricted to in-frame clones and leaves out a portion. The top ten clones hold roughly 3.9% of a sample with tens of thousands of clones, less than 90% of them seen once. The source was unsorted PBMCs, collected just before starting antiretroviral therapy. The receptors stem from a woman aged 18-35 years with HIV.

The CDR3 loop is CASTPTEQFLGNTIYF. The DNA for the CDR3 is TGTGCCAGCACCCCCACCGAGCAGTTCCTTGGAAACACCATATATTTT. The chain uses TRBV2 and TRBJ1-3; D gene unclear. Trimming took off 7 bases at V and 3 bases at J, with 19 bases between the two ends. The germline V gene has CDR1 SNHLY and CDR2 FYNNEI. The CDR3 has 16 residues.

The V call is TRBV5-1, the J call TRBJ2-1; D not resolved. V lost 4 bases and J 2 bases, leaving 13 bases between the germline ends. The CDR3 consists of 15 residues. Germline CDR1 and CDR2: SGHRS and YFSETQ. Here the CDR3 reads CASSRNREAYNEQFF. In nucleotides, the CDR3 is TGCGCCAGCAGCCGCAACAGAGAGGCCTACAATGAGCAGTTCTTC.

The chain employs TRBV28 and TRBJ2-5; D unclear. V dropped 6 bases and J dropped 0 bases, with 8 bases sitting between them. This CDR3 is built from 13 residues. Germline V gives CDR1 MDHEN, CDR2 SYDVKM. This CDR3 is CASRPVYQETQYF. CDR3 bases: TGTGCCAGCAGACCAGTGTACCAAGAGACCCAGTACTTC. The whole variable domain, remainder taken from reference TRBV28 and TRBJ2-5, is DVKVTQSSRYLVKRTGEKVFLECVQDMDHENMFWYRQDPGLGLRLIYFSYDVKMKEKGDIPEGYSVSREKKERFSLILESASTNQTSMYLCASRPVYQETQYFGPGTRLLVL.

V usage is TRBV7-8 and J usage is TRBJ2-1; D not certain. In germline, CDR1 is SGHVS, CDR2 FQNEAQ. V was shortened by 1 base and J by 7 bases, with 11 bases between the two germline ends. This CDR3 has 14 amino acids. For the CDR3, the DNA is TGTGCCAGCAGCTTAGGTCCCCTTGGGAATGAGCAGTTCTTC. It translates to CASSLGPLGNEQFF.

This clone was seen once. V gene TRBV4-1 combines with J gene TRBJ1-1; D ambiguous. V gave up 1 base and J gave up 7 bases, with 7 bases separating them. The CDR3 extends over 12 amino acids. CDR1 and CDR2 (germline): MGHRA, YSYEKL. CDR3 nucleotide sequence: TGCGCCAGCAGCCAAGGGAGTGGTGAAGCTTTCTTT. This encodes CASSQGSGEAFF.

The chain combines TRBV5-4 with TRBJ1-4, with D possibly TRBD1 on 5 matching bases. V gave up 2 bases and J gave up 8 bases, with 13 bases separating them. This CDR3 contains 14 residues. Germline loops: CDR1 SGHNT, CDR2 YYREEE (reference sequence). The CDR3 sequence is CASSFDSRGEKLFF. CDR3 sequence (DNA): TGTGCCAGCAGCTTCGACAGTAGAGGAGAAAAACTGTTTTTT.

The gene calls are TRBV7-9 and TRBJ1-4; 11 nucleotides match TRBD1. After removal of 5 bases from V and 8 bases from J, the junction contained 13 bases not matched to a gene. CDR1 is SEHNR and CDR2 is FQNEAQ in the germline V gene (reference sequence). The CDR3 sequence is 17 residues long. The CDR3 DNA reads as TGTGCCAGCAGCACCCGGACAGGGGGCCGTACCGGCGAAAAACTGTTTTTT. It translates to CASSTRTGGRTGEKLFF.

This chain connects TRBV9 to TRBJ2-7; a possible D gene is TRBD2 (5 bases). Trimming removed 3 bases from V and 3 bases from J, with 10 bases in between. Germline V gene data show CDR1 as SGDLS and CDR2 as YYNGEE. CDR3 size: 13 residues. Written as DNA, the CDR3 is TGTGCCAGCAGCGCCAGTGGAGGCTACGAGCAGTACTTC. Residues: CASSASGGYEQYF.

The chain joins TRBV5-1 to TRBJ2-3, with 7 bases identical to TRBD2. J was trimmed by 0 bases and V by 2 bases; bases with no gene match: 6. From germline, CDR1 is SGHRS and CDR2 YFSETQ. This CDR3 has 16 residues. CDR3 sequence (DNA): TGCGCCAGCAGCTTAGGCGGGAGCCCTAGCACAGATACGCAGTATTTT. It codes for CASSLGGSPSTDTQYF. The variable domain in full, with the rest retrieved from reference TRBV5-1 and TRBJ2-3, is KAGVTQTPRYLIKTRGQQVTLSCSPISGHRSVSWYQQTPGQGLQFLFEYFSETQRNKGNFPGRFSGRQFSNSRSEMNVSTLELGDSALYLCASSLGGSPSTDTQYFGPGTRLTVL.

The rearrangement links TRBV14 to TRBJ2-7, with D possibly matching TRBD2 (6 bases). Trimming shortened V by 3 bases and J by 3 bases, and 12 bases separated the two germline ends. The germline V gene encodes CDR1 SGHDN and CDR2 FVKESK. The CDR3 loop spans 14 amino acids. CDR3 region: CASSHPGLYYEQYF. The CDR3 bases are TGTGCCAGCAGCCACCCGGGACTGTACTACGAGCAGTACTTC.

The J gene is TRBJ1-1, the V gene TRBV19; 8 bases map to TRBD1. V lost 9 bases to trimming and J lost 0 bases; unmatched junction nucleotides: 3. Germline V CDR1 and CDR2: LNHDA, SQIVND (reference sequence). The length of the CDR3 is 13 residues. CDR3 protein: CASGDRLNTEAFF. The CDR3 DNA reads TGTGCCAGCGGGGACAGGCTGAACACTGAAGCTTTCTTT.

The chain joins TRBV19 to TRBJ1-5, with 7 bases lining up with TRBD1. Germline V gene sequence: CDR1 LNHDA, CDR2 SQIVND (reference sequence). The CDR3 spans 18 residues. J was trimmed by 4 bases and V by 2 bases; bases with no gene match: 14. The CDR3 coding sequence is TGTGCCAGTAGTATAAGAGGGGGCGGTAATAGGAAGAATCAGCCCCAGCATTTT. Translated, it gives CASSIRGGGNRKNQPQHF.

This clone was seen only a few times. The rearrangement joins TRBV28 to TRBJ2-7, with D perhaps given as TRBD1 or TRBD2 (5 bases each). Germline V gene lookup returns CDR1 MDHEN and CDR2 SYDVKM. Between the trimmed V and J ends, which lost 3 bases and 3 bases, there was a span of 9 bases. This CDR3 spans 13 amino acids. CDR3 DNA: TGTGCCAGCAGTTTTGAGGGGCGCTACGAGCAGTACTTC. Its protein is CASSFEGRYEQYF. Supplemented by reference TRBV28 and TRBJ2-7, the full variable domain reads DVKVTQSSRYLVKRTGEKVFLECVQDMDHENMFWYRQDPGLGLRLIYFSYDVKMKEKGDIPEGYSVSREKKERFSLILESASTNQTSMYLCASSFEGRYEQYFGPGTRLTVT.

This chain joins TRBV11-2 and TRBJ2-3, with D perhaps TRBD2 (6 bases). This CDR3 is 16 amino acids long. Trimming cost V 4 bases and J 2 bases, with 16 bases left between them. The germline CDR1 and CDR2 sequences are SGHAT and FQNNGV. This CDR3 reads CASSSFLAGLTDTQYF. DNA of the CDR3: TGTGCCAGCAGCTCCTTTCTGGCGGGACTCACAGATACGCAGTATTTT.

The count of this clone is one. This rearrangement joins TRBV6-1 to TRBJ1-5, with unresolved D. This CDR3 comprises 11 residues. V shed 8 bases and J shed 6 bases, with 8 bases lying between them. From germline, CDR1 is MNHNS and CDR2 SASEGT. The CDR3, as DNA: TGTGCCAGCGGGAGAACTCAGCCCCAGCATTTT. It yields the protein CASGRTQPQHF.

The chain couples TRBV5-6 to TRBJ1-5, with D hard to call. V dropped 1 base and J dropped 0 bases, with 8 bases sitting between them. This CDR3 is built from 15 residues. Germline V gene lookup returns CDR1 SGHDT and CDR2 YYEEEE. The CDR3 DNA reads as TGTGCCAGCAGCTTGTTAGGAGTTAGCAATCAGCCCCAGCATTTT. The encoded protein is CASSLLGVSNQPQHF. The variable domain in full, completed from reference TRBV5-6 and TRBJ1-5, reads DAGVTQSPTHLIKTRGQQVTLRCSPKSGHDTVSWYQQALGQGPQFIFQYYEEEERQRGNFPDRFSGHQFPNYSSELNVNALLLGDSALYLCASSLLGVSNQPQHFGDGTRLSIL.

CDR3 loop: CASTGGKGMRPRRGEQYF. DNA of the CDR3: TGCGCCAGCACGGGGGGGAAAGGGATGCGCCCGAGGAGGGGCGAGCAGTACTTC. The chain recombines TRBV10-1 with TRBJ2-7; 8 nucleotides line up with TRBD2. Germline CDR1 and CDR2: WNHNN and SYGVQD (reference sequence). The J segment lost 6 bases and the V segment lost 7 bases, leaving 23 bases of the junction unmatched. The CDR3 totals 18 residues.

The V gene is TRBV4-1, the J gene TRBJ1-5; D is unclear. The germline V gene has CDR1 MGHRA and CDR2 YSYEKL. The CDR3 consists of 18 residues. The V end was cut by 0 bases, the J end by 3 bases, with 18 bases between. The CDR3 loop reads CASSQDGGGTLPNQPQHF. The CDR3 coding sequence is TGCGCCAGCAGCCAAGATGGCGGAGGAACGCTTCCCAATCAGCCCCAGCATTTT.

The rearrangement links TRBV7-9 to TRBJ2-3; perhaps TRBD2 as D (5 bases). This CDR3 spans 13 amino acids. Between the trimmed V and J ends, which lost 8 bases and 2 bases, there was a span of 11 bases. The germline V gene encodes CDR1 SEHNR and CDR2 FQNEAQ (reference sequence). The CDR3 coding sequence is TGTGCCAGCCAAGAGGGCTCCACAGATACGCAGTATTTT. Encoded protein: CASQEGSTDTQYF.

The chain is built from TRBV7-2 and TRBJ2-1; D ambiguous. The CDR3 spans 12 residues. The germline V and J ends were trimmed by 6 bases and 6 bases, with 9 bases remaining between them. CDR1 is SGHTA and CDR2 is FQGNSA in the germline V gene. CDR3 residues: CASSQTVNEQFF. The CDR3 DNA sequence: TGTGCCAGCAGTCAGACGGTCAATGAGCAGTTCTTC.

V gene TRBV27 combines with J gene TRBJ1-5; D possibly corresponds to TRBD1 (6 bases). The V gene lost 5 bases and the J gene lost 0 bases, with 17 bases spanning the gap. The CDR3 is made up of 17 amino acids. CDR1 is MNHEY, CDR2 SMNVEV, per germline (reference sequence). The CDR3 spells CASSRTENIYSNQPQHF. Here the CDR3 DNA reads TGTGCCAGCAGTCGGACAGAAAATATTTATAGCAATCAGCCCCAGCATTTT.